This T cell receptor (beta chain) was observed in a study of blood T cell repertoires in COVID-19. There are 15 residues in the CDR3. CDR1 is MDHEN and CDR2 is SYDVKM in the germline V gene. V shed 2 bases, J shed 5 bases, and the junction held 7 bases outside the gene matches. Sequencing used immunoSEQ multiplex PCR; TCRdb keeps in-frame clones, though not all of them. The table records 350,000 or so clones, 90% of them present only once. The source is a man aged 18 to 35 with active or convalescent COVID-19. Sequencing was performed on peripheral blood. The chain has TRBV28 and TRBJ1-2, with 8 bases identical to TRBD1. In nucleotides, the CDR3 is TGTGCCAGCAGTTTACCCAGGGGGCGCTTGTATGGCTACACCTTC. Amino acids: CASSLPRGRLYGYTF.